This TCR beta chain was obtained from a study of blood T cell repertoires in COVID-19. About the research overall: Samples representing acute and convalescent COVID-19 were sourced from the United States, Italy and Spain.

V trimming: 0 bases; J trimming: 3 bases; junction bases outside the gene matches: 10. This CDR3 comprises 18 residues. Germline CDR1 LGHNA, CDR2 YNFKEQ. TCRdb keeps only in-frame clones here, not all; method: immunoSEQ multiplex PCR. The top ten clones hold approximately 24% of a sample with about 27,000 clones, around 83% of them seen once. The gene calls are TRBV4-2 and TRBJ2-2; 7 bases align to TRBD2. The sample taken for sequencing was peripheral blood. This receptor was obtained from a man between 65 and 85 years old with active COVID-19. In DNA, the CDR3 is TGTGCCAGCAGCCAAGATGAATTTCGAGGGAGGGACACCGGGGAGCTGTTTTTT. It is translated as CASSQDEFRGRDTGELFF.